Presented here are 2 T cell receptor beta chains from one specimen sequenced in a study of control samples from healthy donors and cancer patients. Sequenced by immunoSEQ multiplex PCR; TCRdb stores in-frame clones only, minus some. The sample lists about 120,000 clones, over 85% occurring once. Source material: blood. The source of these receptors is a man aged 30 to 45 in good health.

The chain links TRBV7-8 to TRBJ1-2; tentative D call: TRBD1 (5 bases). The V and J ends lost 5 bases and 4 bases respectively, with 17 bases between them. The CDR3 runs 15 residues. Germline-derived CDR1 and CDR2 are SGHVS and FQNEAQ. The CDR3 nucleotides are TGTGCCAGCAGCACTAAGGGGTGGGATTTCTATGGCTACACCTTC. This sequence encodes CASSTKGWDFYGYTF. The variable domain in full, with the rest retrieved from reference TRBV7-8 and TRBJ1-2, is GAGVSQSPRYKVAKRGQDVALRCDPISGHVSLFWYQQALGQGPEFLTYFQNEAQLDKSGLPSDRFFAERPEGSVSTLKIQRTQQEDSAVYLCASSTKGWDFYGYTFGSGTRLTVV.

The CDR3 is CATRGLLTEAFF. CDR3 nucleotides: TGTGCCACCAGGGGGTTACTCACTGAAGCTTTCTTT. The chain recombines TRBV7-8 with TRBJ1-1, with 7 bases lining up with TRBD1. The CDR3 consists of 12 residues. Germline assignment: CDR1 SGHVS and CDR2 FQNEAQ. Germline trimming cut 10 bases from V and 4 bases from J; bases unmatched to any gene: 6. The entire variable domain, with the rest obtained from reference TRBV7-8 and TRBJ1-1, is as follows: GAGVSQSPRYKVAKRGQDVALRCDPISGHVSLFWYQQALGQGPEFLTYFQNEAQLDKSGLPSDRFFAERPEGSVSTLKIQRTQQEDSAVYLCATRGLLTEAFFGQGTRLTVV.